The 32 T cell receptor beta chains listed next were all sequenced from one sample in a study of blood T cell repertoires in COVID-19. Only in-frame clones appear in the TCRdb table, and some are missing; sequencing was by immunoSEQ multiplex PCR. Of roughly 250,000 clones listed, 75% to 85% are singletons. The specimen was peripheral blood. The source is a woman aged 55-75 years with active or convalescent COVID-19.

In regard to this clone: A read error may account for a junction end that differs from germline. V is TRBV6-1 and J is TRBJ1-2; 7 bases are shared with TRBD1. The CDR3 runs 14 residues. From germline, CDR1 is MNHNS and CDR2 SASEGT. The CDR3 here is CASGEGQYNYGYTF. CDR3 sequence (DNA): TGTGCCAGCGGTGAGGGACAGTACAACTATGGCTACACCTTC.

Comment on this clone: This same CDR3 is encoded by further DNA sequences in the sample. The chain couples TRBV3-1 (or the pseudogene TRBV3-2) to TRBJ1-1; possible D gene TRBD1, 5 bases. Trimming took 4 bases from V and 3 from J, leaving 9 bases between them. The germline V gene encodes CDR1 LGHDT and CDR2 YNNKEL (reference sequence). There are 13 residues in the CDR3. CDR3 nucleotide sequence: TGTGCCAGCAGCCCTGCGGGGGACACTGAAGCTTTCTTT. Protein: CASSPAGDTEAFF.

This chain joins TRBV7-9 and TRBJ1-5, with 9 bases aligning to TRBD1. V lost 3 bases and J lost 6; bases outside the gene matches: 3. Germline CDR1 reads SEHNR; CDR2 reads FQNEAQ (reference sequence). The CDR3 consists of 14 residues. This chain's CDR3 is CASSLGDRAQPQHF. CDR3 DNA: TGTGCCAGCAGCTTGGGGGACAGGGCTCAGCCCCAGCATTTT.

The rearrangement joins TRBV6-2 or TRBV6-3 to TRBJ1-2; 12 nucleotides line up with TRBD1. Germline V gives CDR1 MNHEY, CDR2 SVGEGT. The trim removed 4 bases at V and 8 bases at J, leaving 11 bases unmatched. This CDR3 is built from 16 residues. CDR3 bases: TGTGCCAGCAGTTCCGGGACAGGGGGCGCGAAGGGCGGCTACACCTTC. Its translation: CASSSGTGGAKGGYTF.

The CDR3 protein is CASSVGTGTSYGYTF. CDR3 DNA sequence: TGTGCCAGCAGCGTAGGAACAGGAACATCCTATGGCTACACCTTC. V and J are TRBV9 and TRBJ1-2; D is perhaps TRBD1 (5 bases). The CDR3 length is 15 residues. From germline, CDR1 is SGDLS and CDR2 YYNGEE. Deletions cut 0 bases from V and 4 bases from J, with 13 bases between.

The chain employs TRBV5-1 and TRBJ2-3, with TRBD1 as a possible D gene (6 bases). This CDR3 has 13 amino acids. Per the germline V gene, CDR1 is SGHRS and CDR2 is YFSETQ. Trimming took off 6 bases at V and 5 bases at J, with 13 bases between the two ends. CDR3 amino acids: CASTRTGRDTQYF. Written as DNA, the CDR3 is TGCGCCAGCACAAGAACAGGGAGAGATACGCAGTATTTT.

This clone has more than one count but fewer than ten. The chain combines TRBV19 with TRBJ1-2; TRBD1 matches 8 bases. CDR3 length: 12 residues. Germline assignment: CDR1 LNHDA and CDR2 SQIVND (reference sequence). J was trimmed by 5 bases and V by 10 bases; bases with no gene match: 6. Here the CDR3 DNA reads TGTGCCACTTTGCGACAGGGGTATGGCTACACCTTC. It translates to CATLRQGYGYTF.

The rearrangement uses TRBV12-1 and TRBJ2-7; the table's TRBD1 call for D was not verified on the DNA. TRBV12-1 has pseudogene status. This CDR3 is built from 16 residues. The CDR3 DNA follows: TGTGCCAGCAGCTTTGCGCAGTTATACAGACCCTACGAGCAGTACTTC. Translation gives CASSFAQLYRPYEQYF.

CDR3 nucleotide sequence: TGTGCCAGCAGCCGAGGACTAGCGATAGATGAGCAGTTCTTC. This translates into CASSRGLAIDEQFF. The genes are TRBV6-2 or TRBV6-3 and TRBJ2-1; 9 bases line up with TRBD2. Germline lookup yields CDR1 MNHEY and CDR2 SVGEGT. The ends lost 6 bases at V and 8 bases at J; junction bases unmatched: 8. The CDR3 spans 14 residues.

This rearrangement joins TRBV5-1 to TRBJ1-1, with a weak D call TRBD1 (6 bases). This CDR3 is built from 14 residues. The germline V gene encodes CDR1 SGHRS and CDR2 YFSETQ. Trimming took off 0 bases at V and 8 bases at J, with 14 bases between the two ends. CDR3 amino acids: CASSLGGQRKEAFF. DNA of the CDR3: TGCGCCAGCAGCTTGGGGGGGCAGAGAAAAGAAGCTTTCTTT. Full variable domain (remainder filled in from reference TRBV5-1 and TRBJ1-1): KAGVTQTPRYLIKTRGQQVTLSCSPISGHRSVSWYQQTPGQGLQFLFEYFSETQRNKGNFPGRFSGRQFSNSRSEMNVSTLELGDSALYLCASSLGGQRKEAFFGQGTRLTVV.

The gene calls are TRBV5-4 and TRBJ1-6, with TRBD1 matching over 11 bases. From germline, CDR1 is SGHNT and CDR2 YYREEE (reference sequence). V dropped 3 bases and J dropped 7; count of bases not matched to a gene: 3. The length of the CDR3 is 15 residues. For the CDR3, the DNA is TGTGCCAGCAGCTCGGGACAGGGGGGGAATTCACCCCTCCACTTT. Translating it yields CASSSGQGGNSPLHF.

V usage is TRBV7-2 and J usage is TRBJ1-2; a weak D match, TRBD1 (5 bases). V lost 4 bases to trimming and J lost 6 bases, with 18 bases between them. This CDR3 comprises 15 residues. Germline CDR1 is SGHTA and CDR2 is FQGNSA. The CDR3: CASSSQQGDMHGYTF. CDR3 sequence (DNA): TGTGCCAGCAGCTCTCAACAAGGGGATATGCATGGCTACACCTTC.

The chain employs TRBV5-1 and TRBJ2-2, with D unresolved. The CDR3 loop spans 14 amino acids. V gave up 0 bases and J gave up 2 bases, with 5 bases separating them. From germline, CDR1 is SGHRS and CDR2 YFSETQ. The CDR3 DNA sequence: TGCGCCAGCAGCTTGGACACCAACACCGGGGAGCTGTTTTTT. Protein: CASSLDTNTGELFF.

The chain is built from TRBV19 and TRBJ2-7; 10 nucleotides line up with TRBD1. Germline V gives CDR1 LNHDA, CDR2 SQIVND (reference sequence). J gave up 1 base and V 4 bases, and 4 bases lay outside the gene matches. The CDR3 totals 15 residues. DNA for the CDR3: TGTGCCAGTAGTACGGGGACAGGGGCGTCCTACGAGCAGTACTTC. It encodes CASSTGTGASYEQYF.

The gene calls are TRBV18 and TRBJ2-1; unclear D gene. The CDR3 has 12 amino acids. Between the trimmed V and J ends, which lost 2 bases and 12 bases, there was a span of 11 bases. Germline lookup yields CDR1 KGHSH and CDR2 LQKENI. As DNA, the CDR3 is TGTGCCAGCTCACCATGGAACAGCCCGCAGTTCTTC. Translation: CASSPWNSPQFF.

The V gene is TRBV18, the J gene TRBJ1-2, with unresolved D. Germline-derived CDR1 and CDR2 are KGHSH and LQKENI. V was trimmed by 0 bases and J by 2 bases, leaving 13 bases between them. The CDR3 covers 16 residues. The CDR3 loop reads CASSPPGGNINYGYTF. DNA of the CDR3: TGTGCCAGCTCACCACCAGGAGGAAATATAAACTATGGCTACACCTTC.

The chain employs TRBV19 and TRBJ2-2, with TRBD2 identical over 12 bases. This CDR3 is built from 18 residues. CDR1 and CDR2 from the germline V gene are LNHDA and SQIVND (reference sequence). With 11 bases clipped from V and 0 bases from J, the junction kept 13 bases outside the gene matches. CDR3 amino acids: CASARLAGGRANTGELFF. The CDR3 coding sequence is TGTGCCTCGGCGAGGCTAGCGGGGGGGCGGGCGAACACCGGGGAGCTGTTTTTT.

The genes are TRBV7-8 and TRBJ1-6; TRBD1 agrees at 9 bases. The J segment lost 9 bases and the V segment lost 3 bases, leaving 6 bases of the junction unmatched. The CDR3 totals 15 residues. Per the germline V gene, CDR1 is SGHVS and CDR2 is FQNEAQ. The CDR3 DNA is TGTGCCAGCAGCTTGGGGGACAGGGCTTTTTCACCCCTCCACTTT. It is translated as CASSLGDRAFSPLHF.

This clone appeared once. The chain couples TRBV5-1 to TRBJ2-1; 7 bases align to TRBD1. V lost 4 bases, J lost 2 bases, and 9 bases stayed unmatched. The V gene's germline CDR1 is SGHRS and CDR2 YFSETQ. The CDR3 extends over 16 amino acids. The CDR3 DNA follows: TGCGCCAGCAGCGTGGTGTGGGACAGAGCCTACAATGAGCAGTTCTTC. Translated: CASSVVWDRAYNEQFF.

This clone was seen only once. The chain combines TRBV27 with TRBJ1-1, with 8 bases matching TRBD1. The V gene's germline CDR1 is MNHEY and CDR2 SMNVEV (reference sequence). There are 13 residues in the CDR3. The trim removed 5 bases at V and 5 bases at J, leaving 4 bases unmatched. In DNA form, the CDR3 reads TGTGCCAGCAGTCGACAGGGGTGGACTGAAGCTTTCTTT. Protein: CASSRQGWTEAFF.

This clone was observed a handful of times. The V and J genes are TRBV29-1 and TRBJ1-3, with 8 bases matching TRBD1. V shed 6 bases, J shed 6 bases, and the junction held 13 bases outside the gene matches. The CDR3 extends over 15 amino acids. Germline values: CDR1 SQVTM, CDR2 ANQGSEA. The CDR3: CSVASDRGKANTIYF. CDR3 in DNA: TGCAGCGTCGCCTCTGACAGGGGCAAGGCAAACACCATATATTTT.

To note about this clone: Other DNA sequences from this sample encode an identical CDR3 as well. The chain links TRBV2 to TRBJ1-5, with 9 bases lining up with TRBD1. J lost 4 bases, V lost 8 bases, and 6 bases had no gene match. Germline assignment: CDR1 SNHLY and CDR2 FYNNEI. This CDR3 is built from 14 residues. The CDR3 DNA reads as TGTGCCAGCTCAAGACAGGGGGGAAATCAGCCCCAGCATTTT. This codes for CASSRQGGNQPQHF.

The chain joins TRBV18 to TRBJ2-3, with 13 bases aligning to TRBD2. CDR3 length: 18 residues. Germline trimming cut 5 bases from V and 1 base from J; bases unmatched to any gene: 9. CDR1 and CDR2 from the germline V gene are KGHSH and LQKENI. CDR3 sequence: CASSLTSGGPGRTDTQYF. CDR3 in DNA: TGTGCCAGCTCATTGACTAGCGGGGGGCCGGGACGCACAGATACGCAGTATTTT.

The CDR3 coding sequence is TGCGCCAGCAGCTTGTGGGGGGGCACTTCTAACTATGGCTACACCTTC. It yields the protein CASSLWGGTSNYGYTF. This chain connects TRBV5-1 to TRBJ1-2; possible D gene TRBD1, 6 bases. CDR1 and CDR2 from the germline V gene are SGHRS and YFSETQ. The CDR3 sequence is 16 residues long. Trimming removed 1 base from V and 0 bases from J, with 13 bases in between.

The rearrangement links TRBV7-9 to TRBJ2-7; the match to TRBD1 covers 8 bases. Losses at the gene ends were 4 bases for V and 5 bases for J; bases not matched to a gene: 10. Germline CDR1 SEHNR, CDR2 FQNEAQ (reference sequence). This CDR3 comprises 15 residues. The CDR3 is CASSSPLDRVDEQYF. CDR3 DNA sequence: TGTGCCAGCAGCTCCCCTCTGGACAGGGTAGACGAGCAGTACTTC.

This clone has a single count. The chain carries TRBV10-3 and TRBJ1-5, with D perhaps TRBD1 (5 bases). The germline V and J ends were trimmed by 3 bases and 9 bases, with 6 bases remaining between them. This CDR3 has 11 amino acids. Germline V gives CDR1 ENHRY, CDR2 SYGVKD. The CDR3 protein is CAISDGGPQHF. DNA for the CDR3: TGTGCCATCAGTGACGGGGGGCCCCAGCATTTT.

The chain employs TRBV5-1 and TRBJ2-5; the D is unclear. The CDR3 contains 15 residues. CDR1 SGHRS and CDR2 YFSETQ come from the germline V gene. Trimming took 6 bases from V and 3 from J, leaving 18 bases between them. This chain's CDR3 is CASKIGAFSKETQYF. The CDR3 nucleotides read TGCGCCAGCAAGATTGGAGCCTTTTCCAAAGAGACCCAGTACTTC. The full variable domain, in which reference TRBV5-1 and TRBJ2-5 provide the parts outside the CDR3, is KAGVTQTPRYLIKTRGQQVTLSCSPISGHRSVSWYQQTPGQGLQFLFEYFSETQRNKGNFPGRFSGRQFSNSRSEMNVSTLELGDSALYLCASKIGAFSKETQYFGPGTRLLVL.

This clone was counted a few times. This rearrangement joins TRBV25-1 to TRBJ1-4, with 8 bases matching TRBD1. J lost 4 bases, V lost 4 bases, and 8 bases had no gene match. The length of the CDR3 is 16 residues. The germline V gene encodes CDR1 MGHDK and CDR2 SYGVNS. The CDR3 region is CASSALRDRFNEKLFF. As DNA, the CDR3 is TGTGCCAGCAGTGCCCTCCGGGACAGGTTTAATGAAAAACTGTTTTTT.

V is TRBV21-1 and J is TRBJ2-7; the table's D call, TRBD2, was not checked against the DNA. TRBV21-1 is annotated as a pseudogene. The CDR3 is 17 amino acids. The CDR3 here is CASSKNLGRGDSYEQYF. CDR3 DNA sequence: TGTGCCAGCAGCAAAAATCTTGGGCGGGGGGACTCCTACGAGCAGTACTTC.

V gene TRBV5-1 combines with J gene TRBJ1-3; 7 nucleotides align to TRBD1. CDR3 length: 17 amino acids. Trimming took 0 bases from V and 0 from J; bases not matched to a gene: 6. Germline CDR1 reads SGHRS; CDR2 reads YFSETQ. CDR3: CASSLDPRGYSGNTIYF. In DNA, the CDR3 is TGCGCCAGCAGCTTGGACCCCAGGGGGTACTCTGGAAACACCATATATTTT.

The CDR3 coding sequence is TGTGCCAGTAGTTCGTCGACAGGGGATGGCTATGGCTACACCTTC. This encodes CASSSSTGDGYGYTF. This chain links TRBV19 with TRBJ1-2; the match to TRBD1 covers 8 bases. The CDR3 consists of 15 residues. Trimming took 5 bases from V and 4 from J; bases not matched to a gene: 9. Germline V lookup: CDR1 LNHDA, CDR2 SQIVND (reference sequence).

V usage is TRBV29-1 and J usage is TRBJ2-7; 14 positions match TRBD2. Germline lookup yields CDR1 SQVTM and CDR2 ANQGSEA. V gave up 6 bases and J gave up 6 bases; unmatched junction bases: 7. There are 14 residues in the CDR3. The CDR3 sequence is CSVGLAGARGEQYF. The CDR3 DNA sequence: TGCAGCGTGGGACTAGCGGGGGCTAGGGGCGAGCAGTACTTC.